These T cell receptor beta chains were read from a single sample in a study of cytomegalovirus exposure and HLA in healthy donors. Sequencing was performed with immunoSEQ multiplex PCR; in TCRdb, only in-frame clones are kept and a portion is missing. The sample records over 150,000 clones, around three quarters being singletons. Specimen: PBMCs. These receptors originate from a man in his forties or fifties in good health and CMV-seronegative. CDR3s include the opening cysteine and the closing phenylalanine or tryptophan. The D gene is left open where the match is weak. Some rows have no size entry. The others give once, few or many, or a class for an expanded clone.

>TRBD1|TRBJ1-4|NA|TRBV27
TGTGCCAGCTCGAAGGGGACAGGACCTAATGAAAAACTGTTTTTT
CASSKGTGPNEKLFF
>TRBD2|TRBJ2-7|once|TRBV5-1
TGCGCCAGCAGCTTTGGGCTAGCGGGAATGGTTACTCACGAGCAGTACTTC
CASSFGLAGMVTHEQYF
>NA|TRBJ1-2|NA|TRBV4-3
TGCGCCAGCAGCCAAGATGCGGGGGTGTCTAACTATGGCTACACCTTC
CASSQDAGVSNYGYTF
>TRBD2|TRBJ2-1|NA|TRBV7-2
TGTGCCAGCAGCTACCGCGGGACTAGCGGGACTCGCGGGCAGTTCTTC
CASSYRGTSGTRGQFF
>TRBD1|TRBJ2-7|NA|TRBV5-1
TGCGCCAGCAGCTTGGGTGGACAGGGGGCTGGGCAGTACTTC
CASSLGGQGAGQYF
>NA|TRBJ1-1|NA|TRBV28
TGTGCCAGCAGCCTCATGCGGGGAGGCACTGAAGCTTTCTTT
CASSLMRGGTEAFF
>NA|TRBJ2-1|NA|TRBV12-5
TGTGCTAGTGCCATTAAGGGGGGGTGGGGGGATGAGCAGTTCTTC
CASAIKGGWGDEQFF
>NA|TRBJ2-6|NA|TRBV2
TGTGCCAGCAGGTGGACAGCAAGTTACAACGTCCTGACTTTC
CASRWTASYNVLTF
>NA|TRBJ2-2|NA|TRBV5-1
TGCGCCAGCAGCTTGGCCCTCCCGGGTACCGGGGAGCTGTTTTTT
CASSLALPGTGELFF
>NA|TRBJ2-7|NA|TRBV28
TGTGCCAGCAGCCCGAATACAGCGGTAGCCTACGAGCAGTACTTC
CASSPNTAVAYEQYF
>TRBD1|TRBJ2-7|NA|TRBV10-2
TGCGCCAGCAGTGAGACCGGGACAGGGCGCGAGCAGTACTTC
CASSETGTGREQYF
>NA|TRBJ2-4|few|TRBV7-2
TGTGCCAGCAGCTTAGCGCAGGGTGCGCACAGTCAGTACTTC
CASSLAQGAHSQYF
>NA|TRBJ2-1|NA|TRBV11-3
TGTGCCAGCAGCCCTAGCCCCACCCACAATGAGCAGTTCTTC
CASSPSPTHNEQFF
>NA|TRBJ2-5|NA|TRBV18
TGTGCCAGCTCACCACTGGAGGGACTGGGGGGAGAGACCCAGTACTTC
CASSPLEGLGGETQYF
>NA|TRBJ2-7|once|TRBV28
TGTGCCAGCAGTTTCTTCGACGAGCAGTACTTC
CASSFFDEQYF
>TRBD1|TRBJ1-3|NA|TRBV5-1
TGCGCCAGCAGCTTTGACAGGGATGACACCATATATTTT
CASSFDRDDTIYF
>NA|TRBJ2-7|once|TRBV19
TGTGCCAGTAGTATCCGGCTAGACAGGACCTCCTACGAGCAGTACTTC
CASSIRLDRTSYEQYF
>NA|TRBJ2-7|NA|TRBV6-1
TGTGCCAGCAGTGGAGGTCCCAGGGATACCTACGAGCAGTACTTC
CASSGGPRDTYEQYF
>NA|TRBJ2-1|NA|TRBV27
TGTGCCAGCAGTCTCCGACTCCTCCTCGATCCCTCGGAAGGGCAGTTCTTC
CASSLRLLLDPSEGQFF
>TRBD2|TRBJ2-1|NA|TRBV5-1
TGCGCCAGCAGCCAGGGACTAGCAGAGCAGTTCTTC
CASSQGLAEQFF
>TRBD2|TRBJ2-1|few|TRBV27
TGTGCCAGCAGTGCCCCGGGACTAGCGTCAAGAAATGAGCAGTTCTTC
CASSAPGLASRNEQFF
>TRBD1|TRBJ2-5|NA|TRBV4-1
TGCGCCAGCAGCCAAATCCAGGGGGCCCAAGAGACCCAGTACTTC
CASSQIQGAQETQYF
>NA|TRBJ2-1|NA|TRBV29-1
TGCAGCGTCCTGGGGGCTAGAGATATTCCCACTAGCTCCTACAATGAGCAGTTCTTC
CSVLGARDIPTSSYNEQFF
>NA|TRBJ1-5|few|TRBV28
TGTGCCAGCCGACGGGGGGGAGATGGGCAGCCCCAGCATTTT
CASRRGGDGQPQHF
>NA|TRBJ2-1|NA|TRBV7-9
TGTGCCAGCGTCGAGGGGGGGCGGAATGAGCAGTTCTTC
CASVEGGRNEQFF
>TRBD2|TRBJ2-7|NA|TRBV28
TGTGCCAGCAGGTCGGGACTAGCGGGACCCTCGACACCTAGCTCCTACGAGCAGTACTTC
CASRSGLAGPSTPSSYEQYF
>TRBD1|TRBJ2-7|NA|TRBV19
TGTGCCAGTAAGGGACAGGGCCTATCCTCCAGCTACGAGCAGTACTTC
CASKGQGLSSSYEQYF
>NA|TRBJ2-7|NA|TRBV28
TGTGCCAGTATGTATCAGGGCTACGAGCAGTACTTC
CASMYQGYEQYF
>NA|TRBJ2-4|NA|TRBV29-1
TGCAGCGTCGCGGGACATATTTCCGGGGACAGTCAGTACTTC
CSVAGHISGDSQYF
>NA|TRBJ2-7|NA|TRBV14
TGTGCCAGCAGCCCGACAGTTTACGAGCAGTACTTC
CASSPTVYEQYF
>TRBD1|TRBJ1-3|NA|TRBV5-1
TGCGCCAGCAGCCCACGGGACAGGGGTTCTGGAAACACCATATATTTT
CASSPRDRGSGNTIYF
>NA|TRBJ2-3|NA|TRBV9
TGTGCCAGCAACCCCGGGACTTCAGATACGCAGTATTTT
CASNPGTSDTQYF
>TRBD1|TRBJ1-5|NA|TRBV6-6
TGTGCCAGCAGTCTCCGGGACAGGATAAATCTGGCCCAGCATTTT
CASSLRDRINLAQHF
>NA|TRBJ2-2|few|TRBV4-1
TGCGCCAGCAGCCAAAGTCCACTGAGGGAGCTGTTTTTT
CASSQSPLRELFF
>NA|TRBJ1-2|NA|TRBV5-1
TGCGCCAGCAGCTTAGGGGATACTAACTATGGCTACACCTTC
CASSLGDTNYGYTF
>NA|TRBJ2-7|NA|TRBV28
TGTGCCAGCAGTTATCCCCCGGGCGAGCAGTACTTC
CASSYPPGEQYF
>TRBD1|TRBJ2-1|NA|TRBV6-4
TGTGCCAGCAGTGCTGAAGGACAGGTCTACAATGAGCAGTTCTTC
CASSAEGQVYNEQFF
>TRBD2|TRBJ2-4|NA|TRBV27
TGTGCCAGCAGCACCGGGACTAGCGGGAGTCGTGACAAAAACATTCAGTACTTC
CASSTGTSGSRDKNIQYF
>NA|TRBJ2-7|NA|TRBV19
TGTGCCAGTAGTGGAGGATATGCCTACGAGCAGTACTTC
CASSGGYAYEQYF
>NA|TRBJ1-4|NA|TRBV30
TGTGCCTGGAAGACTGCGCCGAGTGAAAAACTGTTTTTT
CAWKTAPSEKLFF